This T cell receptor beta chain was captured in a study of T-cell memory formation after mild COVID-19. Study in general: TCR clusters were mostly confined to one donor each. Broader study findings: Detection of some responders pre-infection suggested pre-existing cross-reactive memory T cells participated.

The CDR3 runs to 12 residues. V was pared by 6 bases and J by 8 bases, with 13 bases between. The V gene's germline CDR1 is SNHLY and CDR2 FYNNEI. With respect to this clonotype: Its antigen is still unknown.

The TCR alpha and TCR beta cDNA libraries, bearing sample barcodes and UMIs, were generated by 5'RACE using constant-segment primers. TCRdb passed the 5' RACE reads through MiXCR, listing each CDR3 protein once. Of roughly 400,000 distinct CDR3 sequences listed, around a sixth were seen once; the top ten hold about 22%. The sequence derives from a man aged 18-30 years who had mild COVID-19 (a few samples of this study predate the infection). Cell type and time point are not known. The J gene is TRBJ1-1, the V gene TRBV2; D gene unclear. Input material: PBMCs or a T cell subset sorted from them (not recorded which). The CDR3 DNA reads as TGTGCCAGCAGCCGAGAGCGGGGAGAAGCTTTCTTT. It is translated as CASSRERGEAFF. Variable domain in full (rest from reference TRBV2 and TRBJ1-1): EPEVTQTPSHQVTQMGQEVILRCVPISNHLYFYWYRQILGQKVEFLVSFYNNEISEKSEIFDDQFSVERPDGSNFTLKIRSTKLEDSAMYFCASSRERGEAFFGQGTRLTVV.